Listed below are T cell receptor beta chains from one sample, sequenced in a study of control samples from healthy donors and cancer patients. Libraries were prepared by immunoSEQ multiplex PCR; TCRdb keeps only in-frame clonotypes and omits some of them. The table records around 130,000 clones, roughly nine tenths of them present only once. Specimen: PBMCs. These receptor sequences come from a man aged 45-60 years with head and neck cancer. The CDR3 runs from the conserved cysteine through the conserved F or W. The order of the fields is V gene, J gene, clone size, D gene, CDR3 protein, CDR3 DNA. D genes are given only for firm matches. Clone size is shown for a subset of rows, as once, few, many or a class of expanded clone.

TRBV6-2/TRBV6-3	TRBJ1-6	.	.	CASSWVGGSPLHF	TGTGCCAGCAGTTGGGTGGGGGGTTCACCCCTCCACTTT
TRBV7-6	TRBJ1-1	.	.	CASSLGEGNTEAFF	TGTGCCAGCAGCTTGGGGGAGGGGAACACTGAAGCTTTCTTT
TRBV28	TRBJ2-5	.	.	CASSLNQETQYF	TGTGCCAGCAGCCTAAACCAAGAGACCCAGTACTTC
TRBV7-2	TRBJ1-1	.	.	CASRLAGANTEAFF	TGTGCCAGCAGGTTAGCCGGGGCAAACACTGAAGCTTTCTTT
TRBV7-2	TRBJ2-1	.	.	CASSTSPGGISYNEQFF	TGTGCCAGCAGCACCTCCCCCGGCGGGATCTCCTACAATGAGCAGTTCTTC
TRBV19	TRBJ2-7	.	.	CASSMGSSYEQYF	TGTGCCAGTAGTATGGGCTCTTCTTACGAGCAGTACTTC
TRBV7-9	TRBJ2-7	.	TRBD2	CASSFGSGIAYEQYF	TGTGCCAGCAGCTTCGGTAGCGGGATTGCCTACGAGCAGTACTTC
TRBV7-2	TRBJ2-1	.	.	CASSRYLDNEQFF	TGTGCCAGCAGTCGATATCTGGACAATGAGCAGTTCTTC
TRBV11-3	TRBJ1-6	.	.	CASSLDRNPLRGSPLHF	TGTGCCAGCAGCTTAGATCGAAACCCGCTGAGGGGTTCACCCCTCCACTTT
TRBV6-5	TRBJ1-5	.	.	CASSRDRAHQPQHF	TGTGCCAGCAGCCGTGACAGAGCCCATCAGCCCCAGCATTTT
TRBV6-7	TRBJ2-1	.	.	CASSYSRGLHTLRQFF	TGTGCCAGCAGTTATAGCCGGGGCCTCCATACCCTTCGGCAGTTCTTC
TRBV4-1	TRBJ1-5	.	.	CASTPGGAGNQPQHF	TGCGCCAGCACCCCCGGGGGGGCCGGCAATCAGCCCCAGCATTTT
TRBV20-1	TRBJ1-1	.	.	CSASIASRKNTEAFF	TGCAGTGCTAGTATCGCCTCCCGCAAGAACACTGAAGCTTTCTTT
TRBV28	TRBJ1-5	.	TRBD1	CASSSGQGNQPQHF	TGTGCCAGCAGCTCCGGACAGGGCAATCAGCCCCAGCATTTT
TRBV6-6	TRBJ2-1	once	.	CASSYSTRNLFNEQFF	TGTGCCAGCAGTTACTCCACGAGAAACCTTTTCAATGAGCAGTTCTTC
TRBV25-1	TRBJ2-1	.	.	CASSVTLESRFF	TGTGCCAGCAGTGTAACCCTGGAATCCCGGTTCTTC
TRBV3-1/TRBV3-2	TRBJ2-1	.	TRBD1	CASSFDRGWSEQFF	TGTGCCAGCAGCTTCGACAGGGGGTGGTCTGAGCAGTTCTTC
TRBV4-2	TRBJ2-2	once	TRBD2	CASSPASGGAIGELFF	TGTGCCAGCAGCCCGGCTAGCGGGGGGGCCATCGGGGAGCTGTTTTTT
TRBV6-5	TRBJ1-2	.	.	CASRYDPRESYGYTF	TGTGCCAGCAGGTACGATCCGAGGGAATCCTATGGCTACACCTTC
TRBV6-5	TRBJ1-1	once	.	CASNPGPRGTEAFF	TGTGCCAGCAACCCCGGTCCCCGGGGCACTGAAGCTTTCTTT
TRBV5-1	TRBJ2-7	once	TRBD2	CASNYAGMRGGTPYEQYF	TGCGCCAGCAACTATGCAGGAATGCGGGGGGGGACCCCCTACGAGCAGTACTTC
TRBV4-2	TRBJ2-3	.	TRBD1	CASSQDGGRGNPTQYF	TGTGCCAGCAGCCAAGATGGGGGCAGGGGGAACCCCACGCAGTATTTT
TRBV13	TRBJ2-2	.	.	CASSQYTIAGELFF	TGTGCCAGCAGCCAATACACGATAGCCGGGGAGCTGTTTTTT
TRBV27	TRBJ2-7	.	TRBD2	CASSMGPPLAGRGDEQYF	TGTGCCAGCAGTATGGGCCCACCACTAGCGGGTCGCGGGGACGAGCAGTACTTC
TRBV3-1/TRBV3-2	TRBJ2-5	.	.	CASSQYTQYF	TGTGCCAGCAGCCAATATACCCAGTACTTC
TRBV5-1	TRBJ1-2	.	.	CASSLLQGSYGYTF	TGCGCCAGCAGCTTGCTCCAGGGTTCCTATGGCTACACCTTC
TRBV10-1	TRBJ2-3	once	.	CASSGGGAPQDTQYF	TGCGCCAGCAGCGGCGGCGGGGCCCCCCAAGATACGCAGTATTTT
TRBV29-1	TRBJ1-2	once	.	CSVEGQLYGYTF	TGCAGCGTTGAAGGGCAGCTCTATGGCTACACCTTC
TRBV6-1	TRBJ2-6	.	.	CASSDEGAGANVLTF	TGTGCCAGCAGTGACGAAGGTGCTGGGGCCAACGTCCTGACTTTC
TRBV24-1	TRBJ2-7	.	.	CATSDYRGSYLNF	TGTGCCACCAGTGATTATCGAGGGTCTTACCTGAACTTC
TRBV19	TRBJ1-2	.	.	CASSIEGITNYGYTF	TGTGCCAGTAGTATAGAGGGTATAACTAACTATGGCTACACCTTC
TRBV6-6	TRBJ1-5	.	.	CASRPGQGRDNQPQHF	TGTGCCAGCAGGCCTGGACAAGGTCGTGACAATCAGCCCCAGCATTTT